Below, 26 T cell receptor beta chains from the same sample are listed, as sequenced in a study of response to subunit inactivated influenza vaccine. MiXCR, applied by TCRdb to the RT-PCR reads, yields one record per CDR3 protein. This sample yields about 500,000 distinct CDR3 sequences, of which 16% are seen a single time; about 3% belongs to the top ten. The sequencing here drew on CD4+ T cells sorted from PBMCs, taken about 24 months after vaccination. The receptors derive from a man aged 50 to 75 who received an inactivated influenza vaccine.

This rearrangement joins TRBV6-1 to TRBJ2-1; TRBD2 agrees at 12 bases. This CDR3 has 16 residues. From germline, CDR1 is MNHNS and CDR2 SASEGT. Losses at the gene ends were 5 bases for V and 3 bases for J; bases not matched to a gene: 5. The CDR3 reads CASSRPTSGSYNEQFF. The DNA of the CDR3 is TGTGCCAGCAGTCGCCCGACTAGCGGGAGCTACAATGAGCAGTTCTTC.

This clonotype was seen ten or more times. The J gene is TRBJ1-2, the V gene TRBV29-1, with D perhaps matching TRBD1 (5 bases). Between the trimmed V and J ends, which lost 2 bases and 6 bases, there was a span of 13 bases. This CDR3 has 13 residues. Germline V lookup: CDR1 SQVTM, CDR2 ANQGSEA. The CDR3 reads CSVEKRQGNGYTF. The CDR3 DNA reads TGCAGCGTTGAAAAGCGCCAGGGAAATGGCTACACCTTC.

In its sample, this clonotype was seen a few times. The chain uses TRBV25-1 and TRBJ1-2; unclear D gene. The germline gives CDR1 MGHDK, CDR2 SYGVNS. The CDR3 spans 15 residues. Trimming shortened V by 6 bases and J by 0 bases, and 14 bases separated the two germline ends. As DNA, the CDR3 is TGTGCCAGCAGCCGACGGGAGGGTACTAACTATGGCTACACCTTC. As protein: CASSRREGTNYGYTF.

In this sample, this clonotype turned up a few times. The V call is TRBV12-3 or TRBV12-4, the J call TRBJ2-1; D might be TRBD1 or TRBD2, each matching 6 bases. This CDR3 has 14 residues. With 5 bases removed from V and 4 bases from J, the gap between germline ends came to 12 bases. CDR3: CASSTTGAYNEQFF. DNA of the CDR3: TGTGCCAGCAGTACCACGGGGGCTTACAATGAGCAGTTCTTC.

This clonotype was seen a handful of times. The genes are TRBV15 and TRBJ2-2, with D possibly matching TRBD1 (5 bases). Germline CDR1 and CDR2: LNHNV and YYDKDF (reference sequence). The germline V and J ends were trimmed by 0 bases and 5 bases, with 16 bases remaining between them. There are 17 residues in the CDR3. CDR3 nucleotide sequence: TGTGCCACCAGCAGAGATCCGGCAGGGTCCGGGACCGGGGAGCTGTTTTTT. It is translated as CATSRDPAGSGTGELFF.

This clonotype was detected a few times. The chain combines TRBV27 with TRBJ1-3, with D maybe TRBD1 (5 bases). The CDR3 is made up of 15 amino acids. Germline values: CDR1 MNHEY, CDR2 SMNVEV (reference sequence). V lost 4 bases to trimming and J lost 5 bases, with 15 bases between them. The CDR3 DNA sequence: TGTGCCAGCAGTTCGGGACCCGGCTCAAGAAACACCATATATTTT. This encodes CASSSGPGSRNTIYF.

The J gene is TRBJ2-7, the V gene TRBV29-1, with D perhaps TRBD1 or TRBD2 (6 bases each). V was shortened by 6 bases and J by 0 bases, with 12 bases between the two germline ends. Germline CDR1 is SQVTM and CDR2 is ANQGSEA. This CDR3 comprises 13 residues. CDR3 loop: CSVEGVLSYEQYF. The CDR3, as DNA: TGCAGCGTGGAGGGGGTTCTCTCCTACGAGCAGTACTTC.

This clonotype showed up just a few times. CDR3 DNA sequence: TGTGCCATCAATCTGGGTAGACAGGGAACGCGCAATCAGCCCCAGCATTTT. This translates into CAINLGRQGTRNQPQHF. The rearrangement links TRBV10-3 to TRBJ1-5, with 7 bases that match TRBD1. After removal of 7 bases from V and 2 bases from J, the junction contained 14 bases not matched to a gene. The length of the CDR3 is 17 residues. Germline V gene data show CDR1 as ENHRY and CDR2 as SYGVKD.

This clonotype turned up a few times. This chain joins TRBV10-3 and TRBJ1-6, with a weak D call TRBD1 (6 bases). The CDR3 is made up of 13 amino acids. V was clipped by 8 bases and J by 6 bases, with 11 bases between them. Germline V CDR1 and CDR2: ENHRY, SYGVKD. Here the CDR3 reads CAISGGPNSPLHF. CDR3 nucleotide sequence: TGTGCCATCTCCGGGGGGCCTAATTCACCCCTCCACTTT.

This clonotype was observed a few times. The rearrangement links TRBV20-1 to TRBJ1-5; D is perhaps TRBD1 (5 bases). Trimming removed 1 base at V and 0 bases at J, with 10 bases between. Looked up from germline, CDR1 is DFQATT and CDR2 is SNEGSKA (reference sequence). There are 15 residues in the CDR3. CDR3 bases: TGCAGTGCTAGAGTGGGACGGAATAGCAATCAGCCCCAGCATTTT. This gives the protein CSARVGRNSNQPQHF.

The rearrangement links TRBV12-3 or TRBV12-4 to TRBJ2-5; 11 bases map to TRBD2. The junction had 10 bases not matched to a gene; V was cut back by 4 bases and J by 3 bases. The CDR3 spans 17 residues. DNA of the CDR3: TGTGCCAGCAGTTCATCGGGGATAGCGGGAGGGGAAGAGACCCAGTACTTC. Translated: CASSSSGIAGGEETQYF.

At least ten counts were recorded for this clonotype. The rearrangement uses TRBV20-1 and TRBJ2-3; D possibly uses TRBD1 or TRBD2 (7 bases each). The CDR3 has 12 amino acids. Looked up from germline, CDR1 is DFQATT and CDR2 is SNEGSKA (reference sequence). V was clipped by 7 bases and J by 8 bases, with 16 bases between them. CDR3 in amino acids: CSGRGGQVTQYF. The CDR3 region has the DNA TGCAGTGGCAGGGGGGGGCAAGTTACGCAGTATTTT.

This clonotype was observed a few times. V gene TRBV5-1 combines with J gene TRBJ1-4, with a weak D call TRBD1 (5 bases). Germline assignment: CDR1 SGHRS and CDR2 YFSETQ. Deletions cut 9 bases from V and 8 bases from J, with 26 bases between. The CDR3 spans 16 residues. CDR3 DNA: TGCGCCACCCAGTTCCAACAGGCTCAAGGGTGCGAAAAACTGTTTTTT. It translates to CATQFQQAQGCEKLFF.

This chain uses TRBV12-3 or TRBV12-4 with TRBJ1-2; no reliable D call. The germline V and J ends were trimmed by 3 bases and 4 bases, with 12 bases remaining between them. The CDR3 spans 14 residues. CDR3 sequence: CASSLGAPSYGYTF. The CDR3 nucleotides are TGTGCCAGCAGTTTGGGAGCCCCGTCCTATGGCTACACCTTC.

The J gene is TRBJ2-3, the V gene TRBV20-1, with a tentative D call TRBD2 (7 bases). Germline assignment: CDR1 DFQATT and CDR2 SNEGSKA (reference sequence). The germline V and J ends were trimmed by 3 bases and 7 bases, with 14 bases remaining between them. The CDR3 spans 13 residues. The CDR3 DNA follows: TGCAGTGCTAGCGCGGGGGCGCGGTATACGCAGTATTTT. The encoded protein is CSASAGARYTQYF.

This clonotype appeared a few times. The CDR3 DNA sequence: TGTGCCAGCAGCCAAGCCCAGGGACGATCACCCCTCCACTTT. Its translation is CASSQAQGRSPLHF. This chain connects TRBV3-1 to TRBJ1-6, with a possible D match to TRBD1 (5 bases). CDR3 size: 14 residues. The V end lost 1 base, the J end lost 10 bases, and 11 bases lay between the germline ends. The germline V gene encodes CDR1 LGHDT and CDR2 YNNKEL (reference sequence).

This clonotype came up a few times. The chain employs TRBV5-1 and TRBJ1-2; D might be TRBD1 (5 bases). From germline, CDR1 is SGHRS and CDR2 YFSETQ. The CDR3 runs 12 residues. V was cut by 5 bases and J by 7 bases, with 12 bases left in between. CDR3 region: CASRLDSPGYTF. The CDR3 nucleotides are TGCGCCAGCAGACTTGACAGCCCTGGCTACACCTTC.

This clonotype was counted only a few times. DNA of the CDR3: TGTGCCAGCAGCTCAACGGACGGACTCATGAACACTGAAGCTTTCTTT. Amino acid sequence: CASSSTDGLMNTEAFF. The chain recombines TRBV5-6 with TRBJ1-1, with D hard to call. Trimming left V 3 bases short and J 0 bases short, with 15 bases between. CDR3 size: 16 residues. The germline CDR1 and CDR2 sequences are SGHDT and YYEEEE.

J is TRBJ1-2 and V is TRBV12-3 or TRBV12-4; 7 bases are shared with TRBD1. Trimming removed 7 bases from V and 0 bases from J; junction bases left unmatched: 8. CDR3 length equals 15 residues. The CDR3, as DNA: TGTGCCAGCAAACTAGCTGGGACAGCTAACTATGGCTACACCTTC. Translating it yields CASKLAGTANYGYTF.

V gene TRBV7-2 combines with J gene TRBJ2-2; 8 bases are shared with TRBD2. Germline trimming cut 4 bases from V and 2 bases from J; bases unmatched to any gene: 3. The CDR3 spans 15 residues. Per the germline V gene, CDR1 is SGHTA and CDR2 is FQGNSA. This CDR3 is CASSYSGVNTGELFF. As DNA, the CDR3 is TGTGCCAGCAGCTATAGCGGGGTAAACACCGGGGAGCTGTTTTTT.

This clonotype occurred a few times. The rearrangement joins TRBV18 to TRBJ2-7; 8 bases are shared with TRBD2. The CDR3 loop spans 14 amino acids. CDR1 and CDR2 from the germline V gene are KGHSH and LQKENI. After removal of 5 bases from V and 3 bases from J, the junction contained 6 bases not matched to a gene. CDR3 DNA sequence: TGTGCCAGCTCAAGCGGGAGCGGGAACTACGAGCAGTACTTC. It is translated as CASSSGSGNYEQYF.

The gene calls are TRBV7-9 and TRBJ2-3; TRBD2 might be the D (6 bases). CDR1 SEHNR and CDR2 FQNEAQ come from the germline V gene (reference sequence). Between the trimmed V and J ends, which lost 0 bases and 5 bases, there was a span of 15 bases. The CDR3 has 16 amino acids. CDR3 amino acids: CASSLAEGRRGDTQYF. The CDR3 DNA sequence: TGTGCCAGCAGCTTAGCGGAGGGGAGGAGAGGAGATACGCAGTATTTT. Full variable domain (rest looked up from reference TRBV7-9 and TRBJ2-3): DTGVSQNPRHKITKRGQNVTFRCDPISEHNRLYWYRQTLGQGPEFLTYFQNEAQLEKSRLLSDRFSAERPKGSFSTLEIQRTEQGDSAMYLCASSLAEGRRGDTQYFGPGTRLTVL.

This clonotype came up a few times. This sequence joins TRBV29-1 and TRBJ2-3; 8 nucleotides line up with TRBD2. The V gene end was trimmed by 6 bases and the J gene end by 2 bases; junction bases not matched to a gene: 4. This CDR3 contains 13 residues. Germline V gene sequence: CDR1 SQVTM, CDR2 ANQGSEA. The CDR3 loop is CSVAGGPTDTQYF. CDR3 bases: TGCAGCGTGGCGGGGGGCCCCACAGATACGCAGTATTTT.

This clonotype was seen a handful of times. The V and J genes are TRBV7-9 and TRBJ2-1, with 8 nucleotides matching TRBD2. Per germline, CDR1 SEHNR and CDR2 FQNEAQ (reference sequence). The CDR3 sequence is 14 residues long. The V segment lost 3 bases and the J segment 10 bases; nucleotides outside the gene matches: 8. CDR3 nucleotide sequence: TGTGCCAGCAGCTTGAGTGTAGCGGGAAAGGAGCAGTTCTTC. It encodes CASSLSVAGKEQFF.

This chain connects TRBV6-2 or TRBV6-3 to TRBJ2-7; TRBD1 agrees at 9 bases. The germline gives CDR1 MNHEY, CDR2 SVGEGT. The CDR3 spans 16 residues. V lost 6 bases and J lost 1; bases outside the gene matches: 10. For the CDR3, the DNA is TGTGCCAGCAGGCCTACCGACAGGGGGAGATCCTACGAGCAGTACTTC. This encodes CASRPTDRGRSYEQYF.

This clonotype occurred many times. The CDR3 loop reads CASSLGQLAGGQGETQYF. CDR3 nucleotide sequence: TGCGCCAGCAGCTTGGGACAGCTAGCGGGAGGACAGGGAGAGACCCAGTACTTC. The V and J genes are TRBV5-1 and TRBJ2-5; the match to TRBD2 covers 11 bases. Germline V gives CDR1 SGHRS, CDR2 YFSETQ. The CDR3 totals 18 residues. The trim removed 0 bases at V and 4 bases at J, leaving 11 bases unmatched.